This TCR beta chain is from a study of shared clonotypes between healthy human individuals. Naivety among CD8 cells was defined by CD45RO negativity and positive CCR7 selection, thereby excluding terminally differentiated effector memory CD45RA+ cells. Each of the donors was a healthy adult who was HIV-negative and had not had a recent acute infection or vaccination. The ends were cut back, 3 bases at V and 3 bases at J, with 8 bases in the middle. CDR3 length: 13 amino acids. CDR1 is SEHNR and CDR2 is FQNEAQ in the germline V gene (reference sequence). Original data processing: ImmunoSEQ gave junction-only sequences without quality scores, so filtering differed. Assay used: immunoSEQ multiplex PCR; TCRdb lists only in-frame clones, some missing. D and trimming were read from the DNA, whereas the V and J calls and clone size are those reported in that table. The data show about 2.1 million clones, around 93% seen once.

The rearrangement joins TRBV7-9 to TRBJ2-5, with a tentative D call TRBD1 (6 bases). The source is a man younger than 30 in good health. Some clones in this sample may be carry-over from other donors' samples. The sample consisted of naive CD8+ T cells from PBMCs. CDR3 region: CASSFRDKETQYF. The CDR3 DNA sequence: TGTGCCAGCAGCTTCCGGGACAAAGAGACCCAGTACTTC.